The entry below describes one T cell receptor (beta chain). Its antigen is not known. The sample is drawn from a study of Ad26.COV2.S vaccination and SARS-CoV-2 variants. Study-level background: Into the muscle, Ad26.COV2.S was dosed once or twice, 56 days apart. General study points: Quantification of TCR breadth and depth may have yielded underestimates of total T cell responses.

The CDR3 is 15 residues long. Losses at the gene ends were 4 bases for V and 4 bases for J; bases not matched to a gene: 10. The germline CDR1 and CDR2 sequences are SGHKS and YYEKEE (reference sequence). The treatment was: 15 to 20 received Ad26.COV2.S at low or high dose, single or two shots; several received placebo; per-sample allocation not given. Sampling happened 63 days after the first vaccine or placebo injection. An adult aged 18-55 years in Boston served as the donor. An Ad26 vector expressing Wuhan-strain SARS-CoV-2 spike served as the vaccine. Only in-frame clones appear in the TCRdb table, and some are missing; sequencing was by immunoSEQ multiplex PCR. This sample has hundreds of thousands of clones; 85% to 90% occur once, and the top ten carry approximately 5%.

The source of this sequence is a person aged 18-65 years who received the Ad26.COV2.S COVID-19 vaccine or a placebo. The specimen comprised peripheral blood, sampled in a trial of Ad26.COV2.S vaccine versus placebo. The V and J genes are TRBV5-5 and TRBJ1-2; TRBD1 matches at 7 bases. The CDR3 region is CASSPRQGGSYGYTF. The CDR3 bases are TGTGCCAGCAGCCCACGACAGGGAGGTAGCTATGGCTACACCTTC.